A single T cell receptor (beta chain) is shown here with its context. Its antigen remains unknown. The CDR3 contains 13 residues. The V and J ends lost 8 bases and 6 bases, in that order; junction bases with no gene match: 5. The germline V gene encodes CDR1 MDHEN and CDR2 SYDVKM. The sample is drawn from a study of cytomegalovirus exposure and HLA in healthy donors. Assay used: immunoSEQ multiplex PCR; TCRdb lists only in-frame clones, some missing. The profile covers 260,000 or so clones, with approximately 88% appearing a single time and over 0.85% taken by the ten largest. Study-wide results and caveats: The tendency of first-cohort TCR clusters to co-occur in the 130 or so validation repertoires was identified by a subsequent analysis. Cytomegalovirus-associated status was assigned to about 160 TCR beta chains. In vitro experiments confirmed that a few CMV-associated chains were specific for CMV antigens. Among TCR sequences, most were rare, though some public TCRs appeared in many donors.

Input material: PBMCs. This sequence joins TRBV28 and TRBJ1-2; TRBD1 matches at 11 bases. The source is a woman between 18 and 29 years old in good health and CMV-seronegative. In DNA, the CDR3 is TGTGCCAGCTTCGGACAGGGGGCGGATGGCTACACCTTC. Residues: CASFGQGADGYTF.